A selection of T cell receptor beta chains follows, all from one sample in a study of blood T cell repertoires in COVID-19. Only in-frame clones appear in the TCRdb table, and some are missing; sequencing was by immunoSEQ multiplex PCR. The sample holds roughly 160,000 clones; roughly 90% are singletons and the top ten take 3.9%. Sequences were obtained from peripheral blood. The receptors come from a woman aged 55 to 70 who had recovered from COVID-19. The CDR3 runs from the conserved cysteine through the conserved F or W. D genes are given only for firm matches. Part of the rows lack a size; the others show once, few, many or a class for expanded clones.

size	V	J	length	D	DNA	CDR3
few	TRBV28	TRBJ1-2	15	.	TGTGCCAGCAGTTTATACCGGGGAGGATTCTATGGCTACACCTTC	CASSLYRGGFYGYTF
.	TRBV10-3	TRBJ2-1	19	TRBD2	TGTGCCACCCGAGGGACTAGCGGGATACTGAAGGCTAGGAACAATGAGCAGTTCTTC	CATRGTSGILKARNNEQFF
.	TRBV5-6	TRBJ1-5	14	TRBD1	TGTGCCAGCAGTTCCCTGAGACAGGGACAGCCCCAGCATTTT	CASSSLRQGQPQHF
.	TRBV28	TRBJ2-6	17	TRBD1	TGTGCCAGCAGTTCCGGGACAGGGGAAACTGGGGCCAACGTCCTGACTTTC	CASSSGTGETGANVLTF
.	TRBV10-1	TRBJ1-2	14	.	TGCGCCAGCAGTGATGCGTCCGGGGACTATGGCTACACCTTC	CASSDASGDYGYTF
.	TRBV4-1	TRBJ2-5	15	TRBD2	TGCGCCAGCAGCCAAGATCCCGGGGGGCAAGAGACCCAGTACTTC	CASSQDPGGQETQYF
.	TRBV28	TRBJ1-2	14	TRBD1	TGTGCCAGCAGCCTAGAGGGACAGCACTATGGCTACACCTTC	CASSLEGQHYGYTF
.	TRBV30	TRBJ1-2	12	.	TGTGCCTGGAGTCGGGGAAACTATGGCTACACCTTC	CAWSRGNYGYTF
.	TRBV19	TRBJ2-5	16	.	TGTGCCAGTAGTATAGGGACTAATCGGAAACAAGAGACCCAGTACTTC	CASSIGTNRKQETQYF
.	TRBV23-1	TRBJ1-1	14	.	TGCGCCAGCAGAAATCAGTCAGGGGACACTGAAGCTTTCTTT	CASRNQSGDTEAFF
.	TRBV5-1	TRBJ1-3	16	TRBD1	TGCGCCAGCAGCTATACAGGGGATCCTAGTGGAAACACCATATATTTT	CASSYTGDPSGNTIYF